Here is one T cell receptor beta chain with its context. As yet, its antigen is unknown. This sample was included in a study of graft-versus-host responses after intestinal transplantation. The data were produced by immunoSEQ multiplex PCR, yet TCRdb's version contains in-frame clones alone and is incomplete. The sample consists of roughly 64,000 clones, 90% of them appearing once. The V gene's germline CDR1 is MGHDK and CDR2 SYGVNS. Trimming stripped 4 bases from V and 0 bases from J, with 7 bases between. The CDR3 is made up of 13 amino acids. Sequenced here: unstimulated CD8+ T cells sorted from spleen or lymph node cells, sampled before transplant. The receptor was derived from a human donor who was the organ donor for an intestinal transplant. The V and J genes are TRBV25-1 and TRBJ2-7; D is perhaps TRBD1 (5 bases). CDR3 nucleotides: TGTGCCAGCAGTGTAGACAGCTCCTACGAGCAGTACTTC. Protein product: CASSVDSSYEQYF.